The rows below give T cell receptor beta chains drawn from one sample of a study of cytomegalovirus exposure and HLA in healthy donors. Method: immunoSEQ multiplex PCR; TCRdb's copy keeps in-frame clones and lacks some. The repertoire includes 260,000 or so clones, roughly 88% of them detected once, and 3.1% sits in the top ten. Material: PBMCs. All receptors derive from a woman younger than 45 in good health and CMV-seronegative. The CDR3 runs from the conserved cysteine through the conserved F or W. The D gene is left open where the match is weak. Expanded clones get a size class; other rows say once, few or many, or leave the size out.

v_gene	abundance	d_gene	j_gene	CDR3aa	CDR3nt
TRBV11-2	once	-	TRBJ2-5	CASSLDLGRETQYF	TGTGCCAGCAGCTTAGATCTGGGGAGGGAGACCCAGTACTTC
TRBV4-1	-	-	TRBJ2-7	CASSQDPRLEQYF	TGCGCCAGCAGCCAAGACCCCCGTCTCGAGCAGTACTTC
TRBV4-3	-	-	TRBJ2-5	CASSQDGVTQYF	TGCGCCAGCAGCCAAGATGGGGTAACCCAGTACTTC
TRBV28	-	-	TRBJ2-5	CASSLRGLYQETQYF	TGTGCCAGCAGTTTACGGGGACTGTACCAAGAGACCCAGTACTTC
TRBV6-5	-	-	TRBJ1-1	CASSYEGKDTEAFF	TGTGCCAGCAGTTACGAAGGGAAGGACACTGAAGCTTTCTTT
TRBV7-9	once	-	TRBJ2-3	CASSTGVGVDTQYF	TGTGCCAGCAGCACTGGGGTAGGGGTAGATACGCAGTATTTT
TRBV5-1	-	TRBD1	TRBJ2-5	CASSPRTGFTETQYF	TGCGCCAGCAGCCCCAGGACAGGGTTCACAGAGACCCAGTACTTC
TRBV19	once	-	TRBJ1-5	CASSIGTRASEPQHF	TGTGCCAGTAGTATAGGAACCAGGGCGAGTGAGCCCCAGCATTTT
TRBV27	-	TRBD1	TRBJ2-3	CASSRGQGSTDTQYF	TGTGCCAGCAGTAGGGGACAGGGAAGCACAGATACGCAGTATTTT
TRBV11-2	-	TRBD1	TRBJ2-5	CASSLDGTVVGETQYF	TGTGCCAGCAGCTTAGATGGGACAGTGGTAGGAGAGACCCAGTACTTC